This T cell receptor (beta chain) derives from a study of vaccination and CD4 T cells after COVID-19. In the study overall: Six males and four females constituted the convalescent cohort, two of whom were Hispanic. Participants, all vaccine recipients, received two doses of either BNT162b2 or mRNA-1273.

Germline V CDR1 and CDR2: ENHRY, SYGVKD. Trimming removed 6 bases at V and 7 bases at J, with 14 bases between. This CDR3 contains 13 residues. This clonotype turned up a few times. The antigen remains unidentified. The treatment here: roughly 11-day PBMC culture with coronavirus spike peptide pools or control peptides (ViraFEST assay). After expanding antigen-specific T cells with peptide pools, ViraFEST sequenced their TCRs. Cell culture was performed with some 2 million PBMCs per well in the presence of about 11 IU/ml IL-2 and 9.5 to 10 ug/ml peptide pools. Sequenced with the Oncomine TCR Beta short-read assay was DNA taken from cultured CD4+ T cells. TCRdb independently ran MiXCR on the PCR reads; one entry per CDR3 protein. Of more than 9,500 distinct CDR3 sequences listed, less than 55% are singletons.

Specimen: cultured CD4+ T cells from blood, collected after SARS-CoV-2 vaccination. The rearrangement links TRBV10-3 to TRBJ2-3; D unresolved. This clonotype originated in a human donor with COVID-19. The CDR3 DNA reads TGTGCCATCAGAGAGACCAGGTTAAATACGCAGTATTTT. This gives the protein CAIRETRLNTQYF.